This T cell receptor (beta chain) was recorded in a study of blood T cell repertoires in COVID-19. Profiling relied on immunoSEQ multiplex PCR, and the TCRdb table lists in-frame clones only, not all of them. The table lists some 200,000 clones, 65% to 85% of them singletons. The CDR3 is 14 amino acids. Germline loops: CDR1 SGHTA, CDR2 FQGNSA. Germline trimming cut 0 bases from V and 8 bases from J; bases unmatched to any gene: 5. V usage is TRBV7-2 and J usage is TRBJ1-2, with 8 bases identical to TRBD1. Sequencing was carried out using PBMCs or T cells enriched from blood (not recorded which). The TCR was taken from a man aged 35-49 years who had recovered from COVID-19. The CDR3 loop reads CASSLATGGLGYTF. CDR3 DNA: TGTGCCAGCAGCTTAGCTACAGGGGGATTGGGCTACACCTTC.